The present T cell receptor (beta chain) was sequenced within a study of graft-versus-host responses after intestinal transplantation. In the study overall: The transplants performed in recipients were multivisceral, liver-intestinal, or isolated intestinal. Anti-thymocyte globulin induction preceded three to four years of tacrolimus and steroid maintenance in all recipients.

This clone was recorded only once. Its cognate antigen is unknown. One end of the junction is discordant with germline, which a read error may explain. Overall study findings and caveats: High graft-versus-host to host-versus-graft clonal ratios were seen in allografts of patients with graft-donor T cell macrochimerism. Recipient marrow contained GvH clones, some of which appeared first in ileum or blood.

CDR1 SSHAT and CDR2 FNYEAQ come from the germline V gene (reference sequence). The CDR3 loop spans 19 amino acids. Using immunoSEQ multiplex PCR, the repertoire was profiled, and TCRdb retains in-frame clones only, with some absent. The profile shows over 85,000 clones, approximately 92% of them singletons. The specimen comprised unstimulated CD8+ T cells sorted from spleen or lymph node cells, sampled before intestinal transplant. The TCR comes from a human donor who received an intestinal transplant. The rearrangement uses TRBV7-7 and TRBJ2-1; 7 nucleotides agree with TRBD2. For the CDR3, the DNA is TGTGCTAGCAGCCTCAGACCGAGACTAGCTTCTCCTTTAGACAATGAGCAGTTCTTC. It is translated as CASSLRPRLASPLDNEQFF.